This paragraph reports one T cell receptor (beta chain). Its antigen is unidentified. There are 13 residues in the CDR3. V was clipped by 1 base and J by 7 bases, with 10 bases between them. Germline CDR1 and CDR2: SGHTA and FQGTGA. This specimen comes from a study of cytomegalovirus exposure and HLA in healthy donors. Clones were sequenced by immunoSEQ multiplex PCR, and TCRdb holds only the in-frame ones, with some missing. The data contain some 64,000 clones, approximately 97% of them singletons. Study-wide findings and caveats: Rare sequences made up most TCRs, while some public TCRs were found in many donors.

This TCR was sampled from a woman aged 18-35 years in good health and CMV-seropositive. The chain is built from TRBV7-3 and TRBJ1-2, with unresolved D. Sequencing was done on a sample of PBMCs. The CDR3 nucleotides read TGTGCCAGCAGCTTAAAGCCAGGCGTTGGCTACACCTTC. Translating it yields CASSLKPGVGYTF.